This entry lists 21 T cell receptor beta chains sequenced from one sample in a study of T cells in Graves' hyperthyroidism and ophthalmopathy. TCR beta CDR3 regions were amplified from RNA. RT-PCR in the first round (using the HTBI primer set) targeted the TCR CDR3. A single record per CDR3 protein comes from TCRdb applying MiXCR to the multiplex PCR reads. The table shows about 380,000 distinct CDR3 sequences, with approximately 13% occurring only once. The sample consisted of blood. These receptors all stem from a man younger than 40 with Graves' hyperthyroidism that later progressed to Graves' ophthalmopathy.

In its sample, this clonotype was seen a few times. CDR3 in amino acids: CASSRLPVSDEQFF. The CDR3 DNA follows: TGCGCCAGCAGCCGGCTCCCCGTGAGTGATGAGCAGTTCTTC. V gene TRBV4-1 combines with J gene TRBJ2-1, with no clear D. Trimming removed 4 bases at V and 8 bases at J, with 15 bases between. CDR1 is MGHRA and CDR2 is YSYEKL in the germline V gene. There are 14 residues in the CDR3.

The V gene is TRBV6-4, the J gene TRBJ1-1, with TRBD1 matching 8 bases. The CDR3 covers 13 residues. V trimming: 2 bases; J trimming: 10 bases; junction bases outside the gene matches: 6. CDR1 is MRHNA, CDR2 SNTAGT, per germline. The CDR3 DNA sequence: TGTGCCAGCAGTGACCCGCAGGGGGCCGGAGCTTTCTTT. This gives the protein CASSDPQGAGAFF.

On this clonotype: A much bigger clone sits one base away, suggesting this may be a read error. The rearrangement joins TRBV28 to TRBJ2-3; 7 bases align to TRBD2. Germline V CDR1 and CDR2: MDHEN, SYDVKM. The CDR3 is 13 residues long. CDR3 sequence reads: CATNGGSSDTQCF. The CDR3 nucleotides read TGTGCCACCAACGGGGGGAGCTCAGATACGCAGTGTTTT.

This clonotype has a count of ten or more. The chain links TRBV3-1 to TRBJ2-4; 8 positions match TRBD1. V shed 3 bases and J 9 bases; nucleotides not matched to a gene: 4. The CDR3 has 13 amino acids. Germline V gene sequence: CDR1 LGHDT, CDR2 YNNKEL (reference sequence). CDR3 bases: TGTGCCAGCAGCCAGACAGGGGAGGTCATTCAGTACTTC. Translation gives CASSQTGEVIQYF.

The gene calls are TRBV19 and TRBJ2-5; 13 nucleotides align to TRBD2. V trimming: 4 bases; J trimming: 5 bases; junction bases outside the gene matches: 7. Germline CDR1 LNHDA, CDR2 SQIVND (reference sequence). This CDR3 is built from 16 residues. The CDR3 DNA sequence: TGTGCCAGTAGTAGGGGACTAGCGGGATGGGGGGAGACCCAGTACTTC. This encodes CASSRGLAGWGETQYF.

Many counts were recorded for this clonotype. This chain joins TRBV28 and TRBJ1-2; D call uncertain. The germline V gene has CDR1 MDHEN and CDR2 SYDVKM. This CDR3 region has 13 residues. Trimming cost V 10 bases and J 7 bases, with 19 bases left between them. Here the CDR3 reads CATLRASGSGYTF. In DNA, the CDR3 is TGTGCCACCTTACGGGCCTCCGGAAGTGGCTACACCTTC.

The chain has TRBV7-3 and TRBJ2-1, with D perhaps TRBD1 (5 bases). V lost 5 bases, J lost 4 bases, and 15 bases lay in between. Germline V gene data show CDR1 as SGHTA and CDR2 as FQGTGA. This CDR3 region has 15 residues. CDR3 residues: CASSLTPTAYNEQFF. The CDR3 nucleotides read TGTGCCAGCAGCCTCACCCCGACAGCTTACAATGAGCAGTTCTTC.

CDR3 coding DNA: TGTGCCAGCAATTCCAGGGGAAGAATTTCTGGGGCCAACGTCCTGACTTTC. This codes for CASNSRGRISGANVLTF. The chain couples TRBV6-1 to TRBJ2-6, with TRBD1 as a possible D gene (6 bases). In germline, CDR1 is MNHNS, CDR2 SASEGT. The CDR3 spans 17 residues. The ends were cut back, 7 bases at V and 1 base at J, with 17 bases in the middle.

This clonotype occurred many times. The chain recombines TRBV27 with TRBJ2-1, with D uncertain. Germline V lookup: CDR1 MNHEY, CDR2 SMNVEV (reference sequence). The CDR3 loop spans 16 amino acids. Trimming took 4 bases from V and 0 from J, leaving 13 bases between them. CDR3 nucleotide sequence: TGTGCCAGCAGTTACCTAACGGCGAGCTCCTACAATGAGCAGTTCTTC. This sequence encodes CASSYLTASSYNEQFF.

V and J are TRBV28 and TRBJ2-2; 7 positions agree with TRBD2. This CDR3 is built from 16 residues. The germline CDR1 and CDR2 sequences are MDHEN and SYDVKM. The V and J ends lost 5 bases and 6 bases, in that order; junction bases with no gene match: 12. The CDR3 DNA is TGTGCCAGCAGTCCCTCCTATGGGGGAGGGGCCGGGGAGCTGTTTTTT. Its translation is CASSPSYGGGAGELFF.

Many counts were recorded for this clonotype. J is TRBJ1-2 and V is TRBV27; TRBD1 agrees at 7 bases. The CDR3 extends over 12 amino acids. Germline CDR1 reads MNHEY; CDR2 reads SMNVEV (reference sequence). J was trimmed by 10 bases and V by 3 bases; bases with no gene match: 5. The CDR3 region has the DNA TGTGCCAGCAGTTTGACAGGGAGGGACTACACCTTC. Protein product: CASSLTGRDYTF.

This clonotype was seen only a few times. The gene calls are TRBV4-1 and TRBJ1-3; D gene uncertain. Germline V gene sequence: CDR1 MGHRA, CDR2 YSYEKL. Trimming took off 0 bases at V and 3 bases at J, with 9 bases between the two ends. CDR3 length: 15 amino acids. CDR3 nucleotide sequence: TGCGCCAGCAGCCAAGACTCCGGGGTTGGAAACACCATATATTTT. Its protein is CASSQDSGVGNTIYF.

This clonotype was counted many times. The chain has TRBV12-3 or TRBV12-4 and TRBJ1-5; the D is unclear. Trimming took off 6 bases at V and 0 bases at J, with 12 bases between the two ends. This CDR3 contains 15 residues. CDR3 DNA: TGTGCCAGCAGGTTGGAGGCCGATAGCAATCAGCCCCAGCATTTT. Translation gives CASRLEADSNQPQHF.

This clonotype has more than one count but fewer than ten. The chain recombines TRBV7-2 with TRBJ2-1, with D perhaps matching TRBD1 (5 bases). Looked up from germline, CDR1 is SGHTA and CDR2 is FQGNSA. The CDR3 extends over 17 amino acids. V lost 1 base, J lost 2 bases, and 15 bases lay in between. CDR3 region: CASSLGKTVPAYNEQFF. DNA of the CDR3: TGTGCCAGCAGCTTAGGGAAGACAGTCCCCGCCTACAATGAGCAGTTCTTC.

There are a few counts of this clonotype. The chain combines TRBV19 with TRBJ2-6; no clear D gene. The CDR3 runs to 15 residues. The germline V gene has CDR1 LNHDA and CDR2 SQIVND (reference sequence). Trimming left V 4 bases short and J 0 bases short, with 7 bases between. CDR3 sequence reads: CASSSWGSGANVLTF. Here the CDR3 DNA reads TGTGCCAGTAGTAGCTGGGGCTCTGGGGCCAACGTCCTGACTTTC.

The CDR3 sequence is CASSPGFWGNRNPNTEAFF. The DNA for the CDR3 is TGTGCCAGCAGTCCCGGGTTCTGGGGCAACCGTAACCCGAACACTGAAGCTTTCTTT. The genes are TRBV12-3 or TRBV12-4 and TRBJ1-1, with a weak D call TRBD1 (5 bases). Trimming removed 5 bases at V and 1 base at J, with 26 bases between. The length of the CDR3 is 19 residues.

This clonotype showed up many times. The chain uses TRBV11-1 and TRBJ2-7; no definite D call. Germline V gives CDR1 SGHAT, CDR2 FQDESV (reference sequence). V was clipped by 3 bases and J by 0 bases, with 6 bases between them. The CDR3 is 13 amino acids. CDR3 sequence reads: CASSFRDSYEQYF. The CDR3 DNA reads TGTGCCAGCAGCTTTAGGGACTCCTACGAGCAGTACTTC.

The chain couples TRBV18 to TRBJ2-3, with a tentative D call TRBD2 (6 bases). Germline V gene data show CDR1 as KGHSH and CDR2 as LQKENI. The CDR3 spans 15 residues. Between the trimmed V and J ends, which lost 3 bases and 0 bases, there was a span of 10 bases. The DNA for the CDR3 is TGTGCCAGCTCACCCGGGGGACCTAGCACAGATACGCAGTATTTT. Translation gives CASSPGGPSTDTQYF.

This clonotype was recorded many times. The chain uses TRBV28 and TRBJ1-4; 7 nucleotides agree with TRBD1. This CDR3 is 15 amino acids long. The V and J ends lost 4 bases and 2 bases, in that order; junction bases with no gene match: 4. Per the germline V gene, CDR1 is MDHEN and CDR2 is SYDVKM. The CDR3 region has the DNA TGTGCCAGCAGTTACAGGGGTGGGACTAATGAAAAACTGTTTTTT. Its protein is CASSYRGGTNEKLFF.

This clonotype was seen ten or more times. The chain couples TRBV6-1 to TRBJ1-6; a possible D gene is TRBD1 (5 bases). Trimming stripped 8 bases from V and 7 bases from J, with 18 bases between. CDR3 length equals 15 residues. Germline V lookup: CDR1 MNHNS, CDR2 SASEGT. The CDR3 coding sequence is TGTGCCAGCCGGGCGGCGGGGGGGGAGAATTCACCCCTCCACTTT. This codes for CASRAAGGENSPLHF.

The chain links TRBV6-1 to TRBJ1-4, with a weak D call TRBD1 (6 bases). V was cut by 3 bases and J by 11 bases, with 19 bases left in between. In germline, CDR1 is MNHNS, CDR2 SASEGT. The CDR3 loop spans 15 amino acids. DNA for the CDR3: TGTGCCAGCAGTGAGATAGGGACACGCCGGGGGAAACTGTTTTTT. As protein: CASSEIGTRRGKLFF.